In its sample, the clone carrying this T cell receptor (beta chain) was seen many times. Orbital computed tomography and thyroid ultrasound, along with TRAb, serum thyroxine and clinical symptoms, underpinned diagnosis. The authors amplified TCR beta CDR3 regions from RNA transcripts. Scientists carried out first-round RT-PCR using HTBI primers and then a second-round multiplex PCR. Each CDR3 protein gets one entry after TCRdb re-called the multiplex PCR reads with MiXCR. This repertoire shows 680,000 or so distinct CDR3 sequences, approximately 21% found once; its top ten account for approximately 7.7%. The sample is drawn from a study of Graves' ophthalmopathy and Graves' hyperthyroidism. V shed 2 bases, J shed 3 bases, and the junction held 6 bases outside the gene matches. This CDR3 comprises 16 residues. The germline V gene has CDR1 LGHNT and CDR2 FRNRAP.

This sequence was found in a young woman with stable Graves' hyperthyroidism. Some clones in this sample may be carry-over from other donors' samples. Specimen: peripheral blood. The J gene is TRBJ2-7, the V gene TRBV12-5, with 11 bases matching TRBD2. The CDR3 region is CASGLLLAGGLYEQYF. The CDR3 nucleotides read TGTGCTAGTGGTTTGCTATTAGCGGGAGGGCTCTACGAGCAGTACTTC.